These 20 T cell receptor beta chains were sequenced from one sample in a study of T cell responses to AZD1222 COVID-19 vaccine. Using immunoSEQ multiplex PCR, the repertoire was profiled, and TCRdb retains in-frame clones only, with some absent. The table lists 150,000 to 200,000 clones, 90% to 95% of them singletons. The material was peripheral blood, obtained on day 0 of AZD1222 vaccination. These receptors originate from an adult in good health.

J is TRBJ1-5 and V is TRBV3-1 (or the pseudogene TRBV3-2), with TRBD1 as a possible D gene (5 bases). V lost 6 bases, J lost 6 bases, and 18 bases lay in between. There are 15 residues in the CDR3. CDR1 and CDR2 (germline): LGHDT, YNNKEL (reference sequence). Here the CDR3 reads CASSQQWGGGQPQHF. In nucleotides, the CDR3 is TGTGCCAGCAGTCAGCAATGGGGGGGTGGTCAGCCCCAGCATTTT.

The chain is built from TRBV7-9 and TRBJ2-2, with D unclear. V was cut by 5 bases and J by 4 bases, with 2 bases left in between. From germline, CDR1 is SEHNR and CDR2 FQNEAQ (reference sequence). The CDR3 runs to 11 residues. The CDR3, as DNA: TGTGCCAGCAGCCCCACCGGGGAGCTGTTTTTT. Translation gives CASSPTGELFF.

The chain is built from TRBV30 and TRBJ2-5; a weak D match, TRBD2 (5 bases). Trimming pared 0 bases from V and 1 base from J, leaving 9 bases between. CDR3 length equals 14 residues. In germline, CDR1 is GTSNPN, CDR2 SVGIG (reference sequence). CDR3: CAWSVGGGQETQYF. The CDR3 DNA follows: TGTGCCTGGAGTGTTGGAGGCGGCCAAGAGACCCAGTACTTC.

This chain connects TRBV14 to TRBJ1-2; no clear D gene. V lost 5 bases to trimming and J lost 7 bases, with 17 bases between them. Germline V gives CDR1 SGHDN, CDR2 FVKESK. The CDR3 consists of 14 residues. The CDR3 region is CASSYSGPRTGYTF. The CDR3 DNA reads TGTGCCAGCAGCTACTCCGGGCCCCGGACTGGCTACACCTTC. The entire variable domain, with the rest obtained from reference TRBV14 and TRBJ1-2, is as follows: EAGVTQFPSHSVIEKGQTVTLRCDPISGHDNLYWYRRVMGKEIKFLLHFVKESKQDESGMPNNRFLAERTGGTYSTLKVQPAELEDSGVYFCASSYSGPRTGYTFGSGTRLTVV.

V gene TRBV7-9 combines with J gene TRBJ2-5; a weak D match, TRBD2 (5 bases). Germline V CDR1 and CDR2: SEHNR, FQNEAQ (reference sequence). This CDR3 spans 12 amino acids. The V gene lost 1 base and the J gene lost 7 bases, with 7 bases spanning the gap. The CDR3 reads CASSLDLATQYF. The CDR3, as DNA: TGTGCCAGCAGCTTAGACCTAGCGACCCAGTACTTC.

This clone was detected only once. The chain joins TRBV29-1 to TRBJ2-2, with D tentatively TRBD1 (5 bases). V was shortened by 2 bases and J by 0 bases, with 7 bases between the two germline ends. Germline values: CDR1 SQVTM, CDR2 ANQGSEA. The CDR3 sequence is 14 residues long. This CDR3 is CSVESRANTGELFF. The DNA of the CDR3 is TGCAGCGTTGAAAGCAGGGCGAACACCGGGGAGCTGTTTTTT.

V gene TRBV5-5 combines with J gene TRBJ1-6; 9 bases map to TRBD1. J was trimmed by 10 bases and V by 5 bases; bases with no gene match: 7. CDR3 length: 14 amino acids. The germline CDR1 and CDR2 sequences are SGHKS and YYEKEE (reference sequence). The CDR3 DNA follows: TGTGCCAGCAGGAATACAGGGGGCGGATCACCCCTCCACTTT. Protein sequence: CASRNTGGGSPLHF.

The chain has TRBV5-6 and TRBJ1-6; D is uncertain. The CDR3 sequence is 15 residues long. Looked up from germline, CDR1 is SGHDT and CDR2 is YYEEEE. The V end was cut by 1 base, the J end by 10 bases, with 15 bases between. CDR3 protein: CASSLRSGLGSPLHF. In DNA, the CDR3 is TGTGCCAGCAGCTTGAGATCGGGCCTCGGGTCACCCCTCCACTTT. Full variable domain (remainder filled in from reference TRBV5-6 and TRBJ1-6): DAGVTQSPTHLIKTRGQQVTLRCSPKSGHDTVSWYQQALGQGPQFIFQYYEEEERQRGNFPDRFSGHQFPNYSSELNVNALLLGDSALYLCASSLRSGLGSPLHFGNGTRLTVT.

This chain uses TRBV5-1 with TRBJ1-6; 9 bases fit TRBD1. CDR3 length: 16 amino acids. Per the germline V gene, CDR1 is SGHRS and CDR2 is YFSETQ. The junction had 6 bases not matched to a gene; V was cut back by 3 bases and J by 5 bases. The CDR3 loop is CASSWTGEANNSPLHF. CDR3 DNA sequence: TGCGCCAGCAGCTGGACAGGGGAGGCTAATAATTCACCCCTCCACTTT.

This clone was seen once. V is TRBV6-1 and J is TRBJ1-2; TRBD1 agrees at 9 bases. V was clipped by 1 base and J by 10 bases; unmatched bases: 4. Per germline, CDR1 MNHNS and CDR2 SASEGT. CDR3 size: 13 residues. The CDR3 sequence: CASSEVGQGYYTF. CDR3 coding DNA: TGTGCCAGCAGTGAAGTGGGACAGGGTTACTACACCTTC.

The chain is built from TRBV10-1 and TRBJ1-1; D remains ambiguous. The CDR3 length is 13 residues. CDR1 is WNHNN and CDR2 is SYGVQD in the germline V gene (reference sequence). V was cut by 6 bases and J by 1 base, with 9 bases left in between. The CDR3 DNA follows: TGCGCCAGCAGCTGGTACCCGAACACTGAAGCTTTCTTT. As protein: CASSWYPNTEAFF.

This rearrangement joins TRBV5-1 to TRBJ1-1; D is unclear. The CDR3 sequence is 13 residues long. Trimming cost V 4 bases and J 1 base, with 8 bases left between them. The germline gives CDR1 SGHRS, CDR2 YFSETQ. The CDR3 sequence is CASSPDGNTEAFF. The CDR3 nucleotides read TGCGCCAGCAGCCCCGACGGGAACACTGAAGCTTTCTTT.

The CDR3 region is CASSPRGLFNEQFF. Written as DNA, the CDR3 is TGTGCCAGCAGCCCACGGGGACTATTTAATGAGCAGTTCTTC. The rearrangement joins TRBV7-8 to TRBJ2-1, with TRBD2 matching over 7 bases. Germline V gene lookup returns CDR1 SGHVS and CDR2 FQNEAQ. This CDR3 contains 14 residues. The trim removed 5 bases at V and 7 bases at J, leaving 8 bases unmatched.

This sequence joins TRBV10-3 and TRBJ1-3; D might be TRBD1 (6 bases). V lost 11 bases, J lost 0 bases, and 17 bases lay in between. Looked up from germline, CDR1 is ENHRY and CDR2 is SYGVKD. This CDR3 is 15 amino acids long. The CDR3 protein is CAAGGGPLSGNTIYF. The CDR3 DNA is TGTGCCGCCGGGGGGGGGCCACTCTCTGGAAACACCATATATTTT.

V and J are TRBV19 and TRBJ1-4; D is perhaps TRBD1 (5 bases). V shed 3 bases and J shed 4 bases, with 12 bases lying between them. The CDR3 has 15 amino acids. CDR1 and CDR2 (germline): LNHDA, SQIVND (reference sequence). As DNA, the CDR3 is TGTGCCAGTAGTATTGCTAAGGGGCGTAATGAAAAACTGTTTTTT. Amino acids: CASSIAKGRNEKLFF.

V is TRBV5-1 and J is TRBJ1-1; D gene uncertain. V was pared by 6 bases and J by 1 base, with 13 bases between. CDR3 length: 14 residues. Germline lookup yields CDR1 SGHRS and CDR2 YFSETQ. This CDR3 reads CASIPIPGNTEAFF. In DNA, the CDR3 is TGCGCCAGCATACCGATCCCAGGGAACACTGAAGCTTTCTTT.

This sequence joins TRBV5-6 and TRBJ1-2; D not certain. CDR1 and CDR2 from the germline V gene are SGHDT and YYEEEE. The CDR3 is made up of 11 amino acids. Trimming shortened V by 0 bases and J by 8 bases, and 5 bases separated the two germline ends. The CDR3 here is CASSLAYGYTF. DNA of the CDR3: TGTGCCAGCAGCTTGGCTTACGGCTACACCTTC.

The chain has TRBV4-2 and TRBJ1-5; TRBD1 agrees at 8 bases. V lost 6 bases and J lost 7; bases outside the gene matches: 11. The CDR3 runs to 15 residues. Germline lookup yields CDR1 LGHNA and CDR2 YNFKEQ. CDR3 DNA sequence: TGTGCCAGCAGACCTTCAGGGGGCGATGACCAGCCCCAGCATTTT. Protein: CASRPSGGDDQPQHF.

Comment on this clone: Likely a read error: the CDR3 ends without its conserved phenylalanine or tryptophan. The DNA is left out, because the CDR3 cannot be placed on it with certainty; the CDR3 is given as TCRdb lists it. This sequence joins TRBV10-3 and TRBJ1-2. The CDR3 sequence runs 12 residues, both termini included. CDR1 and CDR2 from the germline V gene are ENHRY and SYGVKD. CDR3 residues: CAISESRQTLRL.

This chain links TRBV28 with TRBJ1-3; 7 bases are a match to TRBD1. Looked up from germline, CDR1 is MDHEN and CDR2 is SYDVKM. The V and J ends lost 6 bases and 0 bases, in that order; junction bases with no gene match: 8. The CDR3 length is 16 residues. CDR3 nucleotide sequence: TGTGCCAGCAGGACAACAGGGGTTAGCTCTGGAAACACCATATATTTT. The encoded protein is CASRTTGVSSGNTIYF.